These 26 T cell receptor beta chains share one sample of origin, sequenced in a study of blood T cell repertoires in COVID-19. Repertoires were generated with immunoSEQ multiplex PCR, while TCRdb's copy carries only in-frame clones and drops some. This table has about 260,000 clones, roughly 84% appearing once. Sequenced input: peripheral blood. The receptors were gathered from a human donor in a cohort sampled during active COVID-19.

This chain joins TRBV20-1 and TRBJ1-1; the match to TRBD1 covers 7 bases. Germline CDR1 is DFQATT and CDR2 is SNEGSKA (reference sequence). The CDR3 extends over 14 amino acids. Trimming took 3 bases from V and 4 from J; bases not matched to a gene: 8. CDR3 sequence (DNA): TGCAGTGCTAGTGATGACAGGGTGGCCACTGAAGCTTTCTTT. It encodes CSASDDRVATEAFF.

V usage is TRBV5-1 and J usage is TRBJ1-6; tentatively, D is TRBD1 (5 bases). V was cut by 5 bases and J by 8 bases, with 17 bases left in between. Germline assignment: CDR1 SGHRS and CDR2 YFSETQ. CDR3 length: 15 residues. The CDR3 DNA reads as TGCGCCAGCAGGCTCGTGACAGTTTTGGATTCACCCCTCCACTTT. It is translated as CASRLVTVLDSPLHF.

The chain is built from TRBV6-5 and TRBJ1-6, with D possibly being TRBD1 (6 bases). The V gene's germline CDR1 is MNHEY and CDR2 SVGAGI. The V end lost 0 bases, the J end lost 5 bases, and 8 bases lay between the germline ends. The CDR3 covers 15 residues. CDR3 protein: CASSYSNRDNSPLHF. The CDR3 region has the DNA TGTGCCAGCAGTTACTCGAACAGGGATAATTCACCCCTCCACTTT.

The CDR3 DNA follows: TGTGCCAGCAGTTTGGGGGGAGGGAACACTGAAGCTTTCTTT. Residues: CASSLGGGNTEAFF. The V gene is TRBV27, the J gene TRBJ1-1, with D possibly TRBD1 on 5 matching bases. The germline V gene has CDR1 MNHEY and CDR2 SMNVEV (reference sequence). The CDR3 length is 14 residues. With 3 bases removed from V and 1 base from J, the gap between germline ends came to 9 bases.

The chain uses TRBV10-3 and TRBJ2-2; D gene ambiguous. The CDR3 has 14 amino acids. In germline, CDR1 is ENHRY, CDR2 SYGVKD. V lost 10 bases and J lost 2, with 14 bases in between. The CDR3 loop is CATLGGSNTGELFF. The CDR3 bases are TGTGCCACCCTCGGCGGTTCAAACACCGGGGAGCTGTTTTTT.

This clone was seen a handful of times. The rearrangement uses TRBV7-2 and TRBJ2-3; 11 bases match TRBD2. The CDR3 is made up of 18 amino acids. Trimming at V came to 1 base and at J to 0 bases, leaving 6 bases not matched to a gene. Per germline, CDR1 SGHTA and CDR2 FQGNSA. CDR3 nucleotide sequence: TGTGCCAGCAGCTTAGTAGTTGTAGCGGGGGGGAGCACAGATACGCAGTATTTT. Residues: CASSLVVVAGGSTDTQYF. Full variable domain (rest looked up from reference TRBV7-2 and TRBJ2-3): GAGVSQSPSNKVTEKGKDVELRCDPISGHTALYWYRQSLGQGLEFLIYFQGNSAPDKSGLPSDRFSAERTGGSVSTLTIQRTQQEDSAVYLCASSLVVVAGGSTDTQYFGPGTRLTVL.

In DNA form, the CDR3 reads TGTGCCAGCAGCGATCAGGGAGGGAGGCGCTACGAGCAGTACTTC. Its translation is CASSDQGGRRYEQYF. J is TRBJ2-7 and V is TRBV7-9, with 7 positions matching TRBD2. Trimming at V came to 5 bases and at J to 3 bases, leaving 10 bases not matched to a gene. The CDR3 spans 15 residues. Germline assignment: CDR1 SEHNR and CDR2 FQNEAQ (reference sequence).

CDR3 loop: CASRELAGGSYEQYF. The CDR3, as DNA: TGTGCCAGCAGAGAACTAGCGGGGGGCTCCTACGAGCAGTACTTC. The chain combines TRBV2 with TRBJ2-7; TRBD2 agrees at 12 bases. This CDR3 is built from 15 residues. Germline V lookup: CDR1 SNHLY, CDR2 FYNNEI. The ends lost 6 bases at V and 0 bases at J; junction bases unmatched: 3.

This chain connects TRBV7-2 to TRBJ2-3, with no clear D. The CDR3 has 15 amino acids. The germline gives CDR1 SGHTA, CDR2 FQGNSA. Trimming took 1 base from V and 5 from J, leaving 13 bases between them. The CDR3 DNA follows: TGTGCCAGCAGCTTAGATGGATGGCGAGGAGATACGCAGTATTTT. This translates into CASSLDGWRGDTQYF.

This chain links TRBV15 with TRBJ1-4; weak D call: TRBD1 (5 bases). Germline V gene sequence: CDR1 LNHNV, CDR2 YYDKDF (reference sequence). The CDR3 consists of 13 residues. Trimming left V 8 bases short and J 10 bases short, with 17 bases between. CDR3 sequence (DNA): TGTGCCACCTGGAAGCAGGGTATAGGAAAACTGTTTTTT. Amino acid sequence: CATWKQGIGKLFF. Complete variable domain (other parts from reference TRBV15 and TRBJ1-4): DAMVIQNPRYQVTQFGKPVTLSCSQTLNHNVMYWYQQKSSQAPKLLFHYYDKDFNNEADTPDNFQSRRPNTSFCFLDIRSPGLGDTAMYLCATWKQGIGKLFFGSGTQLSVL.

The V call is TRBV7-8, the J call TRBJ2-2; tentatively, D is TRBD2 (5 bases). V gave up 1 base and J gave up 8 bases, with 11 bases separating them. Germline assignment: CDR1 SGHVS and CDR2 FQNEAQ. The CDR3 consists of 14 residues. CDR3 coding DNA: TGTGCCAGCAGCTTAGAGGGCGGGCGGGGGGAGCTGTTTTTT. Protein product: CASSLEGGRGELFF.

V usage is TRBV28 and J usage is TRBJ1-5; D is uncertain. There are 15 residues in the CDR3. V lost 2 bases to trimming and J lost 6 bases, with 14 bases between them. Germline CDR1 MDHEN, CDR2 SYDVKM. The CDR3 sequence is CASSLIPPWSQPQHF. CDR3 nucleotides: TGTGCCAGCAGTTTAATCCCTCCTTGGAGTCAGCCCCAGCATTTT.

V usage is TRBV6-1 and J usage is TRBJ1-3; perhaps TRBD1 as D (5 bases). This CDR3 comprises 16 residues. The germline CDR1 and CDR2 sequences are MNHNS and SASEGT. V lost 2 bases, J lost 0 bases, and 11 bases lay in between. The CDR3 bases are TGTGCCAGCAGTGAACCCCAGGGTAGCTCTGGAAACACCATATATTTT. It translates to CASSEPQGSSGNTIYF.

The chain combines TRBV5-1 with TRBJ2-2; no clear D gene. Trimming stripped 5 bases from V and 2 bases from J, with 13 bases between. This CDR3 contains 15 residues. Germline values: CDR1 SGHRS, CDR2 YFSETQ. CDR3 sequence: CASSMSAGNTGELFF. The CDR3 nucleotides are TGCGCCAGCAGTATGTCTGCAGGCAACACCGGGGAGCTGTTTTTT.

The genes are TRBV10-3 and TRBJ2-5; D gene ambiguous. The CDR3 spans 15 residues. The V gene lost 2 bases and the J gene lost 1 base, with 11 bases spanning the gap. In germline, CDR1 is ENHRY, CDR2 SYGVKD. Written as DNA, the CDR3 is TGTGCCATCAGTGAGGGCGGAGTCCCCCAAGAGACCCAGTACTTC. Its protein product is CAISEGGVPQETQYF.

V is TRBV15 and J is TRBJ1-2, with D perhaps matching TRBD1 (5 bases). V lost 3 bases, J lost 3 bases, and 11 bases lay in between. This CDR3 is 14 amino acids long. CDR1 and CDR2 (germline): LNHNV, YYDKDF (reference sequence). CDR3 sequence: CATSRSRADYGYTF. CDR3 in DNA: TGTGCCACCAGCAGGTCCAGGGCTGACTATGGCTACACCTTC.

The chain recombines TRBV6-5 with TRBJ1-2, with 7 bases matching TRBD1. The trim removed 5 bases at V and 8 bases at J, leaving 8 bases unmatched. Germline lookup yields CDR1 MNHEY and CDR2 SVGAGI. The CDR3 has 13 residues. The CDR3 nucleotides read TGTGCCAGCAGTCCGACAGGGTTAATCGGCTACACCTTC. It is translated as CASSPTGLIGYTF.

CDR3 nucleotides: TGTGCCAGCAGTGTAAGGGGGACAGTCTACGAGCAGTACTTC. This sequence encodes CASSVRGTVYEQYF. The rearrangement uses TRBV25-1 and TRBJ2-7, with 7 bases that match TRBD1. CDR3 length: 14 amino acids. Trimming took 4 bases from V and 3 from J; bases not matched to a gene: 6. Germline CDR1 and CDR2: MGHDK and SYGVNS.

The chain combines TRBV9 with TRBJ2-1; 10 bases fit TRBD2. CDR1 is SGDLS, CDR2 YYNGEE, per germline. The CDR3 runs 14 residues. After removal of 3 bases from V and 12 bases from J, the junction contained 9 bases not matched to a gene. The CDR3 DNA sequence: TGTGCCAGCAGCGCGGCCTTAGCGGGAGGAAGGCAGTTCTTC. Protein sequence: CASSAALAGGRQFF.

The chain has TRBV7-6 and TRBJ2-3; TRBD1 agrees at 9 bases. The germline V gene encodes CDR1 SGHVS and CDR2 FNYEAQ. The CDR3 extends over 17 amino acids. V shed 5 bases and J 6 bases; nucleotides not matched to a gene: 15. The CDR3 bases are TGTGCCAGCAGCCGCCGCGGGACAGGGAGGGCATTGGATACGCAGTATTTT. Protein product: CASSRRGTGRALDTQYF.

This rearrangement joins TRBV20-1 to TRBJ2-3; no definite D call. This CDR3 is built from 12 residues. The V gene's germline CDR1 is DFQATT and CDR2 SNEGSKA (reference sequence). The V end lost 3 bases, the J end lost 4 bases, and 8 bases lay between the germline ends. In DNA form, the CDR3 reads TGCAGTGCTAGTTATCAGTCAGATACGCAGTATTTT. It codes for CSASYQSDTQYF.

The rearrangement links TRBV6-1 to TRBJ1-2; no clear D. V shed 1 base and J shed 8 bases, with 8 bases lying between them. This CDR3 is built from 12 residues. CDR1 MNHNS and CDR2 SASEGT come from the germline V gene. The CDR3: CASSEVRLGYTF. The CDR3 DNA sequence: TGTGCCAGCAGTGAAGTAAGACTGGGCTACACCTTC.

The V call is TRBV9, the J call TRBJ2-7; D is unresolved. Looked up from germline, CDR1 is SGDLS and CDR2 is YYNGEE. The CDR3 length is 15 residues. Trimming took off 3 bases at V and 4 bases at J, with 17 bases between the two ends. The CDR3 sequence: CASSASGSNLYEQYF. The CDR3 nucleotides are TGTGCCAGCAGCGCCTCCGGGTCCAACCTATACGAGCAGTACTTC.

The chain recombines TRBV5-1 with TRBJ2-1; a weak D match, TRBD2 (5 bases). V gave up 0 bases and J gave up 9 bases, with 10 bases separating them. The CDR3 length is 13 residues. Germline loops: CDR1 SGHRS, CDR2 YFSETQ. The CDR3 coding sequence is TGCGCCAGCAGCTTGGCCGGGGTCAGTGAGCAGTTCTTC. Residues: CASSLAGVSEQFF. The full variable domain, its missing parts supplied by reference TRBV5-1 and TRBJ2-1, is KAGVTQTPRYLIKTRGQQVTLSCSPISGHRSVSWYQQTPGQGLQFLFEYFSETQRNKGNFPGRFSGRQFSNSRSEMNVSTLELGDSALYLCASSLAGVSEQFFGPGTRLTVL.

This clone appeared a few times. The DNA of the CDR3 is TGTGCCAGCAGTCGGACAGCTAACACCGGGGAGCTGTTTTTT. This codes for CASSRTANTGELFF. The chain combines TRBV13 with TRBJ2-2, with D perhaps TRBD1 (6 bases). Looked up from germline, CDR1 is PRHDT and CDR2 is FYEKMQ (reference sequence). Trimming left V 6 bases short and J 2 bases short, with 10 bases between. The CDR3 has 14 residues.

V gene TRBV10-2 combines with J gene TRBJ1-4; D is unclear. There are 13 residues in the CDR3. V lost 4 bases to trimming and J lost 4 bases, with 7 bases between them. From germline, CDR1 is WSHSY and CDR2 SAAADI. CDR3 bases: TGCGCCAGCAGTGCGGTCCTTAATGAAAAACTGTTTTTT. It codes for CASSAVLNEKLFF.